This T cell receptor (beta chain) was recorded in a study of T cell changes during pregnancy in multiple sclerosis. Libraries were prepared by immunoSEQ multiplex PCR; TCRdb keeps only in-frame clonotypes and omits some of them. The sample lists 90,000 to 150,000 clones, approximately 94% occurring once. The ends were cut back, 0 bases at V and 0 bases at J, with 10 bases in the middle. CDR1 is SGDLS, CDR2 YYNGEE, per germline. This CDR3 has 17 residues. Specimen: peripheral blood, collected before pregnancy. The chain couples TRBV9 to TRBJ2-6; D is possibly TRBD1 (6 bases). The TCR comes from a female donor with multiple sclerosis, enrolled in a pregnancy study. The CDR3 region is CASSVGIGGSGANVLTF. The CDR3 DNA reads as TGTGCCAGCAGCGTAGGAATAGGGGGCTCTGGGGCCAACGTCCTGACTTTC.